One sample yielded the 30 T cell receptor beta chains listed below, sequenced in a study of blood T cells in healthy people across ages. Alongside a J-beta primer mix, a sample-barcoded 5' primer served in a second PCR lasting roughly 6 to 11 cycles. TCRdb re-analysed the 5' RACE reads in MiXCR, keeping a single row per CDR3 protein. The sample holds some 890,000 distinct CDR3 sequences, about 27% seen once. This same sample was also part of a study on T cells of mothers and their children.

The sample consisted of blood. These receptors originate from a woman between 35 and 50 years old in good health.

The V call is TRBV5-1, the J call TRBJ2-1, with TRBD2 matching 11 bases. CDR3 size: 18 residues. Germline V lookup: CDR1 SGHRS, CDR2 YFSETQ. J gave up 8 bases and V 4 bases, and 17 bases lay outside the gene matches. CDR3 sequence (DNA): TGCGCCAGCAGCCCAGGACAGGGTAGACTAGCGGGGTTCGATGAGCAGTTCTTC. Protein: CASSPGQGRLAGFDEQFF.

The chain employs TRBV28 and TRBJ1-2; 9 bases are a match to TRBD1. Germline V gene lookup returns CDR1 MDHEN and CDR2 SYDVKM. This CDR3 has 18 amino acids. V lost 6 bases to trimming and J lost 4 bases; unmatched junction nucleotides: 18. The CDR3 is CASSLGTGILNGPYGYTF. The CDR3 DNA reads TGTGCCAGCAGCCTCGGGACAGGGATACTGAACGGCCCCTATGGCTACACCTTC.

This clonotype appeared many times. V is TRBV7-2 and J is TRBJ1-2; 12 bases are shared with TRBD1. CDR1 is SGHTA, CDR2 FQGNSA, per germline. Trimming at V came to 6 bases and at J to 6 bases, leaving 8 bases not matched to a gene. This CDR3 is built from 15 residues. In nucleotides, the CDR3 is TGTGCCAGCAGTTTATGGGGACAGGGGGCAGATGGCTACACCTTC. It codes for CASSLWGQGADGYTF.

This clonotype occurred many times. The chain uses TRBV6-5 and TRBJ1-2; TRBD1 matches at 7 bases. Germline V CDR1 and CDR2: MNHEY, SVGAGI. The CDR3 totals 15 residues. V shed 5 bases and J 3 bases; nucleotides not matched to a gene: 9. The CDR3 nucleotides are TGTGCCAGCAGTGCCGATGACAGGGATCACTATGGCTACACCTTC. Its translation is CASSADDRDHYGYTF.

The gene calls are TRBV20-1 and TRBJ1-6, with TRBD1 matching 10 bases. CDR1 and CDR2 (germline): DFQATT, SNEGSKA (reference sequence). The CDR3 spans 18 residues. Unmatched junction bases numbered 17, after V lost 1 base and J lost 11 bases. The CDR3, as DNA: TGCAGTGCTAGAGTCTTATTCTCGAAGACAGGGGGCGAGGCACCCCTCCACTTT. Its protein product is CSARVLFSKTGGEAPLHF.

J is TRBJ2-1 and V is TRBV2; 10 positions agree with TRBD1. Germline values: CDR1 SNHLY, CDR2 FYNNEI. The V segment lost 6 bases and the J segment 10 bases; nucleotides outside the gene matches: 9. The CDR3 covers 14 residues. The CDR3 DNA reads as TGTGCCAGCAGCCAGACAGGGGGCCCGTCGGAGCAGTTCTTC. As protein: CASSQTGGPSEQFF.

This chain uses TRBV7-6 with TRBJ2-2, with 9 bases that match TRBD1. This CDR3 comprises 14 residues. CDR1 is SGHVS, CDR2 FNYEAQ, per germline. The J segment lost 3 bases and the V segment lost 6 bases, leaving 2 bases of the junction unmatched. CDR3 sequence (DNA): TGTGCCAGCAGGTGGACAGGGGACACCGGGGAGCTGTTTTTT. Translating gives CASRWTGDTGELFF.

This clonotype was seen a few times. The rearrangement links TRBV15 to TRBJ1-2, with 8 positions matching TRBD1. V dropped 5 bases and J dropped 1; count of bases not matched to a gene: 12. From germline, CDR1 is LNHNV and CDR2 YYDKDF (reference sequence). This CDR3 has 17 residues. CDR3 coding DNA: TGTGCCACCAGCCCCGGGCAGGGGGCAAAAATTAACTATGGCTACACCTTC. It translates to CATSPGQGAKINYGYTF.

The CDR3 protein is CASSFPRTGDGSGANVLTF. CDR3 sequence (DNA): TGTGCCAGTAGCTTCCCTCGGACAGGGGATGGGTCTGGGGCCAACGTCCTGACTTTC. The rearrangement uses TRBV28 and TRBJ2-6; 9 positions agree with TRBD1. The germline gives CDR1 MDHEN, CDR2 SYDVKM. Losses at the gene ends were 9 bases for V and 1 base for J; bases not matched to a gene: 16. The CDR3 has 19 residues.

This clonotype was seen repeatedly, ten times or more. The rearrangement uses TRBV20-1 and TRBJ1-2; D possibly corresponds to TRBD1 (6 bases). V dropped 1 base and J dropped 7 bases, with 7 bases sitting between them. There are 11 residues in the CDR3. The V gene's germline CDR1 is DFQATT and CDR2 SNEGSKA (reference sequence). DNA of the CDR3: TGCAGTGCTAGAGGGGGGGCTGGCTACACCTTC. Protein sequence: CSARGGAGYTF.

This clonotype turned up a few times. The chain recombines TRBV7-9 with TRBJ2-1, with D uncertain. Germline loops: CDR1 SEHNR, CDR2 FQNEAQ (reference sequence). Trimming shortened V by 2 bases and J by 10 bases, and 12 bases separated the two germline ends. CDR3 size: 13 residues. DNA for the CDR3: TGTGCCAGCAGCTTATACTCGTCTGGCGAGCAGTTCTTC. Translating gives CASSLYSSGEQFF.

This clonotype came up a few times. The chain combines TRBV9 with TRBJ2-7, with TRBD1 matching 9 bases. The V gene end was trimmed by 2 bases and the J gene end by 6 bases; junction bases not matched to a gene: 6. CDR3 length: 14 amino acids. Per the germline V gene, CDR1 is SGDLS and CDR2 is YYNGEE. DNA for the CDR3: TGTGCCAGCAGCGTTTGGACAGGGGAAGGCGAGCAGTACTTC. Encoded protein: CASSVWTGEGEQYF.

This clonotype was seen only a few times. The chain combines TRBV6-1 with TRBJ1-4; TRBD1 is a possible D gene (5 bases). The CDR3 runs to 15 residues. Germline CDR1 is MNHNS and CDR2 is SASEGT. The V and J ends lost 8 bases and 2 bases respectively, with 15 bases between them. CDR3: CASRDGVWTNEKLFF. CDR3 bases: TGTGCCAGCCGGGACGGCGTTTGGACTAATGAAAAACTGTTTTTT.

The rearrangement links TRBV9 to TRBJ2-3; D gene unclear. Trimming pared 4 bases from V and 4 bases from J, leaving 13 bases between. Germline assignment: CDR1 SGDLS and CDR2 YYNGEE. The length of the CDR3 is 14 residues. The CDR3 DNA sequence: TGTGCCAGCAGCCCCCGGCCTGGGGCAGATACGCAGTATTTT. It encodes CASSPRPGADTQYF.

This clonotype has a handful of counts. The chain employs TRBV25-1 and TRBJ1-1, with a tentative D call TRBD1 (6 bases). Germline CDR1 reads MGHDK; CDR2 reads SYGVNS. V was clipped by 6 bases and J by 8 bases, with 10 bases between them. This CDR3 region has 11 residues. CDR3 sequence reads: CASRYGTEAFF. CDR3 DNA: TGTGCCAGCAGGTACGGGACAGAAGCTTTCTTT.

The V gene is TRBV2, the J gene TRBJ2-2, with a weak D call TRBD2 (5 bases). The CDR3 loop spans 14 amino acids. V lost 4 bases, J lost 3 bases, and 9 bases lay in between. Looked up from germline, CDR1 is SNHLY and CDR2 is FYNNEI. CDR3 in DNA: TGTGCCAGCAGTGTTATCGGGGACACCGGGGAGCTGTTTTTT. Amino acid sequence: CASSVIGDTGELFF.

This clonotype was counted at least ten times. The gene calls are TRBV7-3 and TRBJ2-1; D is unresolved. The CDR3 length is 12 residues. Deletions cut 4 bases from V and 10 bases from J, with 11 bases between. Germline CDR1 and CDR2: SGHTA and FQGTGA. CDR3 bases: TGTGCCAGCAGCTCTGACGTAGGGGAGCAGTTCTTC. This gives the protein CASSSDVGEQFF.

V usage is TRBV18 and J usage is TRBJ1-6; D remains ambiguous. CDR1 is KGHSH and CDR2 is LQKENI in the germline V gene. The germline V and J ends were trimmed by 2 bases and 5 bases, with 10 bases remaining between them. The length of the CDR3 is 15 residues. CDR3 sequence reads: CASSPRPGNNSPLHF. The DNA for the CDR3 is TGTGCCAGCTCACCAAGGCCAGGAAATAATTCACCCCTCCACTTT.

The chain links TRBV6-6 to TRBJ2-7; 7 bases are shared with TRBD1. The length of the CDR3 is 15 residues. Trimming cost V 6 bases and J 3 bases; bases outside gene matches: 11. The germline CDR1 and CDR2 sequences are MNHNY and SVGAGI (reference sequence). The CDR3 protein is CASSRPGTANYEQYF. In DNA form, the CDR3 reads TGTGCCAGCAGCCGTCCCGGGACAGCGAACTACGAGCAGTACTTC.

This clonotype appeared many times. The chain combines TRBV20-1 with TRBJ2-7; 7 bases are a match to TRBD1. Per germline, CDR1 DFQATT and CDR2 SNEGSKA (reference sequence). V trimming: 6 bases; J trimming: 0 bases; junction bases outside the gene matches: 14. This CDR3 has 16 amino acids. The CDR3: CSATSRDSFLSYEQYF. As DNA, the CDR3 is TGCAGTGCAACCTCCCGGGACAGCTTTCTCTCCTACGAGCAGTACTTC.

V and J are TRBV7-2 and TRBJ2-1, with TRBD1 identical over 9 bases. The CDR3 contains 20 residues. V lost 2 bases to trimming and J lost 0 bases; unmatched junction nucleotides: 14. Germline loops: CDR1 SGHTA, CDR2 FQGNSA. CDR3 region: CASSLKSTGTGRSSYNEQFF. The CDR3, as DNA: TGTGCCAGCAGCTTAAAATCCACCGGGACAGGGAGGAGCTCCTACAATGAGCAGTTCTTC.

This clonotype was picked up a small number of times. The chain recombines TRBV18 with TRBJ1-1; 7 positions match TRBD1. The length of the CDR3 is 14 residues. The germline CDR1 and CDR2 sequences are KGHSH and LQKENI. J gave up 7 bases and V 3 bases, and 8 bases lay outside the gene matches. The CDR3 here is CASSPSRDSREAFF. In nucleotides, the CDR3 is TGTGCCAGCTCACCGTCCCGGGACAGCCGTGAAGCTTTCTTT.

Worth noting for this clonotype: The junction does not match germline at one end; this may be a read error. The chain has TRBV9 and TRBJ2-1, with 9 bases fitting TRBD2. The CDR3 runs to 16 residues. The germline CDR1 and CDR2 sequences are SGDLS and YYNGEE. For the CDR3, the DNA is TGTGCCAACAGCGTAGGAGGCGGGGGGGACTACAATGAGCAGTTCTTC. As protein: CANSVGGGGDYNEQFF.

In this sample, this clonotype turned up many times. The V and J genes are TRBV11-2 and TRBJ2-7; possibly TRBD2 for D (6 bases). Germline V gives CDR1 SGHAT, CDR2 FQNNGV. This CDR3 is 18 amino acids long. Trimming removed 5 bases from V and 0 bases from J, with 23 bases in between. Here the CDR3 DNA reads TGTGCCAGCAGCCCAGACCCAGTTTTGGCGGGGAACTCCTACGAGCAGTACTTC. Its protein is CASSPDPVLAGNSYEQYF.

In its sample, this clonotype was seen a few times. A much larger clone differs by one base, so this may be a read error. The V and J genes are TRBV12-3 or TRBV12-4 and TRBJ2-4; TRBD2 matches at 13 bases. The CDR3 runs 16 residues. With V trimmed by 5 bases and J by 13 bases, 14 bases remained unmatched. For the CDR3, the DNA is TGTGCCAGCAGTCCTGGGACTAGCGGGGAATACAATGAGCAGTACTTC. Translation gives CASSPGTSGEYNEQYF.

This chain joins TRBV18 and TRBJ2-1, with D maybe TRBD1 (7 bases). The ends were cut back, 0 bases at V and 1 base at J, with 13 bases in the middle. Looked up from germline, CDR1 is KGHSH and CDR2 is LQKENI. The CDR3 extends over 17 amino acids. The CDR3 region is CASSPPGRGRSYNEQFF. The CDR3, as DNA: TGTGCCAGCTCACCACCGGGCAGGGGGAGGTCCTACAATGAGCAGTTCTTC.

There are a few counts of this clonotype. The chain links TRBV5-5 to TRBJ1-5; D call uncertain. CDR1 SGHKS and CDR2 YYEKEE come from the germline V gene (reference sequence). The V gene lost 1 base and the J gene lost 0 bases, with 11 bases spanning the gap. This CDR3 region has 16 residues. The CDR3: CASSLMPDNSNQPQHF. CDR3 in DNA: TGTGCCAGCAGCTTGATGCCAGATAATAGCAATCAGCCCCAGCATTTT.

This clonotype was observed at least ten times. The CDR3 region is CASSVGGDEQYF. CDR3 DNA: TGTGCCAGCAGTGTAGGTGGGGACGAGCAGTACTTC. The gene calls are TRBV2 and TRBJ2-7; no clear D. Germline CDR1 SNHLY, CDR2 FYNNEI. The ends were cut back, 4 bases at V and 5 bases at J, with 9 bases in the middle. CDR3 length: 12 residues.

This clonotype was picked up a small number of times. The CDR3 bases are TGTGCCAGCAGCCCGGGTGCCGGGGGCACTGAAGCTTTCTTT. This translates into CASSPGAGGTEAFF. The chain carries TRBV7-9 and TRBJ1-1; tentatively, D is TRBD1 (5 bases). The CDR3 sequence is 14 residues long. Germline lookup yields CDR1 SEHNR and CDR2 FQNEAQ (reference sequence). Trimming pared 5 bases from V and 4 bases from J, leaving 14 bases between.

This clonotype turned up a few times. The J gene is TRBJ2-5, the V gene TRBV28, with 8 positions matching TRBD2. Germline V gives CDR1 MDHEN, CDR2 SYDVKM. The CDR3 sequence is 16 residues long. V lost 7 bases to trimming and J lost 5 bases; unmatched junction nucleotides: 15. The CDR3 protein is CASTQAGLGVWETQYF. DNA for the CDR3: TGTGCCAGCACTCAGGCGGGACTAGGAGTGTGGGAGACCCAGTACTTC.